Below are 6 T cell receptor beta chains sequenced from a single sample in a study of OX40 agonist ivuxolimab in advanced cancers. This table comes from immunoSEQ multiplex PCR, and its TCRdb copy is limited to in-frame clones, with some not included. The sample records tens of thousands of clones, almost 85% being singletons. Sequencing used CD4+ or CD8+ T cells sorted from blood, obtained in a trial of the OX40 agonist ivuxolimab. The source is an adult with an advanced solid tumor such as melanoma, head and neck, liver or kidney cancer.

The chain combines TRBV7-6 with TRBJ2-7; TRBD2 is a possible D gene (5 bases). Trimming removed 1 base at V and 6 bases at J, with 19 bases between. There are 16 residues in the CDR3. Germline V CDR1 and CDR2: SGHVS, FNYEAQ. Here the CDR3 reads CASSLGPPGSVGEQYF. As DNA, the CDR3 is TGTGCCAGCAGCTTAGGTCCCCCGGGGTCGGTGGGCGAGCAGTACTTC.

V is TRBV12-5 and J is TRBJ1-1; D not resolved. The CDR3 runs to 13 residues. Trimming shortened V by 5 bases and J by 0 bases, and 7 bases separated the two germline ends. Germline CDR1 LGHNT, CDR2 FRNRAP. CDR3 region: CASGLSVNTEAFF. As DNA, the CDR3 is TGTGCTAGTGGTCTCTCAGTGAACACTGAAGCTTTCTTT.

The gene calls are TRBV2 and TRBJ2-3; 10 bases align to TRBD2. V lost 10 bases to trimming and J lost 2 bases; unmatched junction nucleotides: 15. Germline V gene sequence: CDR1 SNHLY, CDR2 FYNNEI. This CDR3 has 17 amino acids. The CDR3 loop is CATIVPTSGDPTDTQYF. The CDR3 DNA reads TGTGCCACCATCGTACCCACTAGCGGGGACCCCACAGATACGCAGTATTTT.

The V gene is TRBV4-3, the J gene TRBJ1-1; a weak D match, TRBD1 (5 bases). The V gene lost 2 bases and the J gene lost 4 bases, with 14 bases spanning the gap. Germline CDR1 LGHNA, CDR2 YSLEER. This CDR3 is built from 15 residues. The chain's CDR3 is CASSQRPRGVTEAFF. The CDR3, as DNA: TGCGCCAGCAGCCAACGCCCCCGGGGGGTCACTGAAGCTTTCTTT.

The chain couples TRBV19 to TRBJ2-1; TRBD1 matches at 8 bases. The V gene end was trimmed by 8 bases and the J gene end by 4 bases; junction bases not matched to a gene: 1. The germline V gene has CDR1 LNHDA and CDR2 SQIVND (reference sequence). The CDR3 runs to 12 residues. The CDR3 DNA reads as TGTGCCAGTGGGGACAGGTACAATGAGCAGTTCTTC. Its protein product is CASGDRYNEQFF.

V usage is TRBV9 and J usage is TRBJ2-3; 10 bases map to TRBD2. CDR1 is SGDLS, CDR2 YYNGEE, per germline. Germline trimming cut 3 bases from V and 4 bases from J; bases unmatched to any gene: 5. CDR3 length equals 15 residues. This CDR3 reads CASSGEREGPDTQYF. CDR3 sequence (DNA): TGTGCCAGCAGCGGAGAGCGGGAGGGGCCAGATACGCAGTATTTT.